This entry describes one T cell receptor (beta chain). These data belong to a study of blood T cell repertoires in COVID-19. Some clones are missing from TCRdb's copy, which holds only in-frame ones; the method was immunoSEQ multiplex PCR. The table includes 400,000 or so clones, about 88% detected once. V dropped 4 bases and J dropped 8 bases, with 12 bases sitting between them. In germline, CDR1 is SGHTA, CDR2 FQGNSA. The CDR3 has 14 amino acids. V gene TRBV7-2 combines with J gene TRBJ1-6; no clear D gene. This clonotype originated in a woman in her forties with COVID-19, enrolled during active disease. Sample: peripheral blood. Written as DNA, the CDR3 is TGTGCCAGCAGCTCCCGAGGAGGCTATTCACCCCTCCACTTT. Amino acid sequence: CASSSRGGYSPLHF.